The T cell receptor beta chain described here comes from a study of blood T cell repertoires in COVID-19 (dated by TCRdb to 2019 to 2021). Turning to the overall study: Collaborator samples came from the United States, Italy and Spain and covered acute and convalescent phases of COVID-19. A de-identified subject ID, COVID-19 status, age in years and sex were almost always included in the sample metadata. Where HLA class I and class II types were available, the types were taken from metadata supplied by the sample provider, not from assay-based typing. The material from the prospective study consisted of cDNA or gDNA derived from T cells, B-cell-depleted T cells, or PBMCs. The repertoires were made available in a free public database intended to serve as a resource for research on the immune response to SARS-CoV-2. The samples were drawn from the first 160 participants of the ongoing ImmuneRACE study and from over a thousand subjects provided by 6 global collaborators. Subjects who had been exposed to COVID-19, were actively infected with it, or had recovered from it provided the deeply sampled blood TCRbeta repertoires that made up the dataset. What the study reported, not specific to this receptor: The quantity of clinical and demographic metadata differed by source and by participant and was supplied without curation.

The immunoSEQ Assay, a bias-controlled multiplex PCR, was used to amplify TCRbeta CDR3 regions from genomic DNA. Per the authors' processing: Within the assay, amplification of reference gene primers was used to estimate how many nucleated cells each sample contained. To quantify the absolute abundance of each unique TCRbeta CDR3 rearrangement, sequence reads were collapsed and filtered. For each sample, productive Simpson clonality was calculated by taking the square root of Simpson's diversity index across productive rearrangements. Here the immuneACCESS table is served through TCRdb, limited to in-frame sequences with V and J called. Missing clones are a known gap in these copies; in checked studies unresolved V genes cover under half, and the rest lacks a known reason. V, J and clone size reflect that table, while D and trimming were determined from the DNA. Within this sample are 250,000 to 300,000 clones, with about nine tenths of them counted one time only. 3.7% of the sample lies in the top ten.

The CDR3 measures 14 amino acids from cysteine to phenylalanine. Only CDR3 DNA is held: 42 bases, read in frame from base 1. Reading the germline V gene gives CDR1 KGHDR and CDR2 SFDVKD. V was cut back by 1 base and J by 2 bases, leaving a gap of 7 bases between them. About this clone: Its antigen is not yet known. There are no base qualities to consult, and no much larger clone falls within one base.

Each collaborating institution followed its own protocols to collect whole blood in K2EDTA tubes. For TCRbeta analysis, collaborators shipped samples in one of three forms: frozen whole blood, isolated PBMCs, or DNA extracted from either of those sample types. This receptor chain uses TRBV24-1 and TRBJ1-2; no confident D gene assignment can be made. This clonotype was sampled from a woman between 40 and 55 years old with acute or convalescent COVID-19. Sequenced input: peripheral blood. Here the CDR3 is given as CATSDLQRNYGYTF. The bases are TGTGCCACCAGTGATTTACAGAGAAACTATGGCTACACCTTC.